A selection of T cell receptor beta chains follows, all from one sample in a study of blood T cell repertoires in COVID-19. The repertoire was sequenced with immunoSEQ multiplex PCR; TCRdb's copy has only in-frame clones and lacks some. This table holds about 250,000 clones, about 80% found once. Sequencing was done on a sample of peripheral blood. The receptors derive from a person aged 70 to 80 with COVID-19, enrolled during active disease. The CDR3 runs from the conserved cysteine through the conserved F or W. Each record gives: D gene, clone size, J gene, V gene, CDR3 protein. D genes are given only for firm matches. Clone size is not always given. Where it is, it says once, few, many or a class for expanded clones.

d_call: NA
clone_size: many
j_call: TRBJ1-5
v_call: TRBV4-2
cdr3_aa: CASSQERRARQPQHF

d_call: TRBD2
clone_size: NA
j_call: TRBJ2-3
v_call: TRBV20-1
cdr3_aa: CSASRGLAPDTQYF

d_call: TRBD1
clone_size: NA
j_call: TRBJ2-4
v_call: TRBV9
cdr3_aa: CASSPGTGYAKNIQYF

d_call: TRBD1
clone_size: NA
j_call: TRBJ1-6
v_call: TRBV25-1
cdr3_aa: CASFKGANSPLHF

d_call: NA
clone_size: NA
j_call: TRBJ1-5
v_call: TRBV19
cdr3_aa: CASRYEGQPQHF

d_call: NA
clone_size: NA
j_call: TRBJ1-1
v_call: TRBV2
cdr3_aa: CASIRGRANTEAFF

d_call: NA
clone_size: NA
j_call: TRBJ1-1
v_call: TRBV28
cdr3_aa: CASSLTDSTEAFF

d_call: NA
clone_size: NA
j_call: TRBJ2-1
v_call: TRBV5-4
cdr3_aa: CASSRELDSSYNEQFF

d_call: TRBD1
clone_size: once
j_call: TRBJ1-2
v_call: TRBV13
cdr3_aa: CASSLGQGAGGYTF

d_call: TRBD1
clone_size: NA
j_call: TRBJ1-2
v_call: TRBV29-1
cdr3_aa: CSVGDRAGYTF

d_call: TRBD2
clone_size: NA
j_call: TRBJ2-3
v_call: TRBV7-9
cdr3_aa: CASRTTSGGPEDTQYF

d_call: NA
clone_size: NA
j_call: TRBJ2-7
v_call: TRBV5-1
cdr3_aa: CASSFNRASYEQYF

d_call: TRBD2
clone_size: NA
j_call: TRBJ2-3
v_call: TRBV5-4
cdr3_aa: CASSPQGTSGSGTDTQYF

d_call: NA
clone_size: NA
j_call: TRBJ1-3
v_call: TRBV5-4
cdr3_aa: CASSLAGAGNTIYF

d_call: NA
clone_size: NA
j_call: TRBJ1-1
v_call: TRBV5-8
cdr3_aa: CASSLVFSGGRNTEAFF

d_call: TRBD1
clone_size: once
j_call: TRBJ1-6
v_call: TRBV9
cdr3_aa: CASSPGGGTGDNSPLHF

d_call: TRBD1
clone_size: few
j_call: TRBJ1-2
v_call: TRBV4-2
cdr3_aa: CASSQATGGGYGYTF